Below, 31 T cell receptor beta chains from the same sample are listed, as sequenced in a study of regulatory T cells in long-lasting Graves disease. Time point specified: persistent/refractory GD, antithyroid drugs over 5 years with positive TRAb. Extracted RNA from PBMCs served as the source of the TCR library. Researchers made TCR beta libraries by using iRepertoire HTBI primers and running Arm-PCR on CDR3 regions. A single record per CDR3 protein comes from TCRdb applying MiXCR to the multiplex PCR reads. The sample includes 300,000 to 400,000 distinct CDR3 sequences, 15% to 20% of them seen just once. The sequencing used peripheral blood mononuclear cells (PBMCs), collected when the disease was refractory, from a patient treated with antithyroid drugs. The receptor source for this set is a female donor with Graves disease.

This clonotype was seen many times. CDR3 in amino acids: CASSLSGNEKLFF. CDR3 DNA sequence: TGTGCCAGCAGCTTATCGGGAAATGAAAAACTGTTTTTT. V and J are TRBV7-2 and TRBJ1-4; D is uncertain. Between the trimmed V and J ends, which lost 2 bases and 5 bases, there was a span of 6 bases. Germline V gene data show CDR1 as SGHTA and CDR2 as FQGNSA. This CDR3 spans 13 amino acids.

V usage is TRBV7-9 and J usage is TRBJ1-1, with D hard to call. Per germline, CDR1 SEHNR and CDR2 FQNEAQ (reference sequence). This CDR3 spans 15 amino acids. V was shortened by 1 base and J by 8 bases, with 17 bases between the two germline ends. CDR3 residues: CASSLDGGRTLEAFF. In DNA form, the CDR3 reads TGTGCCAGCAGCTTAGATGGCGGGAGAACACTGGAAGCTTTCTTT.

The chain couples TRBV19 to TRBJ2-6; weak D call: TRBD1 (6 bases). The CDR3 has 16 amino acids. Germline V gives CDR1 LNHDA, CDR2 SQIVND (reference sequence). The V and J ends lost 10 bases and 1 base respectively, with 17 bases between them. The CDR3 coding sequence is TGTGCCACCCGAGACAGGCCGCTTTCTGGGGCCAACGTCCTGACTTTC. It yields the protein CATRDRPLSGANVLTF.

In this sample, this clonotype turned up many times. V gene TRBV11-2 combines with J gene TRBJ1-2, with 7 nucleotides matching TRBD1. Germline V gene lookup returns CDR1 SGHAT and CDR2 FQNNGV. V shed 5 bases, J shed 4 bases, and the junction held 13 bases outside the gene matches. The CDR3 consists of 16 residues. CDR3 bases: TGTGCCAGCAGCCCATCCCGGCACAGGGGTGCCTATGGCTACACCTTC. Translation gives CASSPSRHRGAYGYTF.

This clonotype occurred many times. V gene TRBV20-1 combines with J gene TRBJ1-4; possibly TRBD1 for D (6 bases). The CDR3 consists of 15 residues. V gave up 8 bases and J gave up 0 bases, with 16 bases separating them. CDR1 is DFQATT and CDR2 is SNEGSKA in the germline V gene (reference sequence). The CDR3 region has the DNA TGCAGTACGAGGGGGGAGGGAGCAACTAATGAAAAACTGTTTTTT. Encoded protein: CSTRGEGATNEKLFF.

The chain's CDR3 is CASRRALQETQYF. The CDR3 nucleotides are TGTGCCTCCCGGAGGGCTCTCCAAGAGACCCAGTACTTC. The chain recombines TRBV6-1 with TRBJ2-5, with D perhaps matching TRBD2 (6 bases). V dropped 11 bases and J dropped 1 base, with 14 bases sitting between them. The CDR3 extends over 13 amino acids. Per germline, CDR1 MNHNS and CDR2 SASEGT.

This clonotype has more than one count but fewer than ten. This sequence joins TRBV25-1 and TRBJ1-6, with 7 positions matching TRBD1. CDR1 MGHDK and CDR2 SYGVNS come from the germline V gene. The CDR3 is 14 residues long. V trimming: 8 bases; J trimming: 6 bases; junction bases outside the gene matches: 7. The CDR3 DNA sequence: TGTGCCAGCGGTCCAGGGGGTGCTAATTCACCCCTCCACTTT. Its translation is CASGPGGANSPLHF.

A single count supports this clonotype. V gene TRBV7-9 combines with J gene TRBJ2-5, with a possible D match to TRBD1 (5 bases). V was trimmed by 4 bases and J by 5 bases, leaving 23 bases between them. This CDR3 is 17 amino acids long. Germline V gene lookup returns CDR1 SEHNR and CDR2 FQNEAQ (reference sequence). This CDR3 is CASSSQTGVSSLETQYF. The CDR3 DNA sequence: TGTGCCAGCAGCTCCCAAACAGGAGTATCGAGCCTTGAGACCCAGTACTTC.

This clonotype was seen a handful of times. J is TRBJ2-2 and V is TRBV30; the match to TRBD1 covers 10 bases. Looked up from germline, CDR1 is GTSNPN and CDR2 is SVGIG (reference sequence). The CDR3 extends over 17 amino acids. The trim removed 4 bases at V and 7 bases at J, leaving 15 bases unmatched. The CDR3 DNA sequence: TGTGCCTGGATCCCCTTGTGGGGACAGGGGAGGGTCGGGGAGCTGTTTTTT. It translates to CAWIPLWGQGRVGELFF.

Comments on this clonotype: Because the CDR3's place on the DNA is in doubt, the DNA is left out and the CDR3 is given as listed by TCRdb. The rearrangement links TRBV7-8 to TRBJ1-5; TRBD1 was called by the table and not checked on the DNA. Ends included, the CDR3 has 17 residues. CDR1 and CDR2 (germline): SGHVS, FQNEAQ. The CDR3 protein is CASSFYSGQASNQPQHF.

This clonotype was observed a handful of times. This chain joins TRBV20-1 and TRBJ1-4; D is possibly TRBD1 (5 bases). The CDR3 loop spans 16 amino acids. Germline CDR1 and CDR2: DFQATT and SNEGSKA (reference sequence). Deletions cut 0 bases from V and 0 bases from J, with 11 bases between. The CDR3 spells CSARDRKQATNEKLFF. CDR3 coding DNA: TGCAGTGCTAGAGATCGAAAACAGGCAACTAATGAAAAACTGTTTTTT.

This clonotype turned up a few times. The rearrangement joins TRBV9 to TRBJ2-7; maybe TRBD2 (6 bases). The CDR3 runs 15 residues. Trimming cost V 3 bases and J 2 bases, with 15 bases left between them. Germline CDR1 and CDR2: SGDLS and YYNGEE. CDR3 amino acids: CASSAGDGGTYEQYF. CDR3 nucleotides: TGTGCCAGCAGCGCTGGGGACGGGGGAACCTACGAGCAGTACTTC.

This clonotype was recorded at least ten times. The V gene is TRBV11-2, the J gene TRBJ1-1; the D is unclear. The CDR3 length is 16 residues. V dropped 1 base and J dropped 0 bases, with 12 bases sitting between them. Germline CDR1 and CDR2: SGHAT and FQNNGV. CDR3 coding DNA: TGTGCCAGCAGCTTAGGATGGAAAGGGCTGAACACTGAAGCTTTCTTT. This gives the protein CASSLGWKGLNTEAFF.

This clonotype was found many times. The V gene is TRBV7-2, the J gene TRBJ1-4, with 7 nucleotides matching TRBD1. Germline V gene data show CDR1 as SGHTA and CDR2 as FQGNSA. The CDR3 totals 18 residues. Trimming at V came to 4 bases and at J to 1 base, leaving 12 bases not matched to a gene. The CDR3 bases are TGTGCCAGCAGCTCACCCCGCGGGACAGCGATAACTAATGAAAAACTGTTTTTT. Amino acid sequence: CASSSPRGTAITNEKLFF. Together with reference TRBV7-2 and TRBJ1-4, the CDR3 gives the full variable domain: GAGVSQSPSNKVTEKGKDVELRCDPISGHTALYWYRQSLGQGLEFLIYFQGNSAPDKSGLPSDRFSAERTGGSVSTLTIQRTQQEDSAVYLCASSSPRGTAITNEKLFFGSGTQLSVL.

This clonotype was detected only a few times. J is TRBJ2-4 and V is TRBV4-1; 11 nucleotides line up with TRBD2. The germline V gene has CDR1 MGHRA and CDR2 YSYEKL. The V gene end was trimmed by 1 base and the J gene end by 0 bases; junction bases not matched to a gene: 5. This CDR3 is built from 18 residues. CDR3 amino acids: CASSQGLAGGIAKNIQYF. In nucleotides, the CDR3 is TGCGCCAGCAGCCAAGGTTTAGCGGGAGGGATAGCCAAAAACATTCAGTACTTC.

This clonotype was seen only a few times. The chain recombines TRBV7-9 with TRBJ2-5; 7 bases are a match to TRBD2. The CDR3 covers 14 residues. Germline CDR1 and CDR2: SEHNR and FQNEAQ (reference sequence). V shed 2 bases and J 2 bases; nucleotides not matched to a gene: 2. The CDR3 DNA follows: TGTGCCAGCAGCTTACCTAGCGGACAAGAGACCCAGTACTTC. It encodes CASSLPSGQETQYF.

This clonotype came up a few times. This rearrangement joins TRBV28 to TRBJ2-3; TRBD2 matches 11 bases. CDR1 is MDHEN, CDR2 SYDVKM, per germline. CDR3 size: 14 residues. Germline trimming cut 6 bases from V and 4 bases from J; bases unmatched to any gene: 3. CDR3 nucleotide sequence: TGTGCCAGCAGGTTAGCGGGAGGGCCAGATACGCAGTATTTT. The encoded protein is CASRLAGGPDTQYF.

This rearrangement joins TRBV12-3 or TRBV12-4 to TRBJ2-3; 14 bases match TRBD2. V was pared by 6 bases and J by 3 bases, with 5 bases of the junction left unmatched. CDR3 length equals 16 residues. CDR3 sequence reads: CASSRGLAGGTDTQYF. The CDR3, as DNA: TGTGCCAGCAGCCGTGGACTAGCGGGAGGTACAGATACGCAGTATTTT.

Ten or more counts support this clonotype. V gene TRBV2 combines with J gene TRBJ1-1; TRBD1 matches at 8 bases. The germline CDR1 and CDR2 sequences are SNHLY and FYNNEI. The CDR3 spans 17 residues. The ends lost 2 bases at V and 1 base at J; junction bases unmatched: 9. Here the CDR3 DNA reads TGTGCCAGCAGTGAATCCTCCAGACAGGGGCGGAACACTGAAGCTTTCTTT. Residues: CASSESSRQGRNTEAFF.

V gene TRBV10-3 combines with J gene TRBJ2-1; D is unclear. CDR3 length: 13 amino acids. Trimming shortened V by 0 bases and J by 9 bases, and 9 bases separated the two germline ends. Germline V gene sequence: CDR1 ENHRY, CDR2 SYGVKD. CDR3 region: CAISESGLAEQFF. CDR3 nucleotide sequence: TGTGCCATCAGTGAGTCGGGCTTGGCTGAGCAGTTCTTC.

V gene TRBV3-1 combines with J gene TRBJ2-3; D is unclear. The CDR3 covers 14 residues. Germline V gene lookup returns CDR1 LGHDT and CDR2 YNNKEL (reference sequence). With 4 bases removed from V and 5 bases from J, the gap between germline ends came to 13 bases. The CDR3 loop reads CASSRDLTVDTQYF. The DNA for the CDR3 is TGTGCCAGCAGCCGAGACCTCACGGTAGATACGCAGTATTTT.

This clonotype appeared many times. CDR3 nucleotides: TGTGCCAGCAGTGAAATAACCCGGACAGTTGAGTCAGACGAGCAGTACTTC. It yields the protein CASSEITRTVESDEQYF. This chain links TRBV2 with TRBJ2-7; D is possibly TRBD1 (6 bases). In germline, CDR1 is SNHLY, CDR2 FYNNEI. V lost 2 bases to trimming and J lost 5 bases, with 22 bases between them. The CDR3 has 17 residues.

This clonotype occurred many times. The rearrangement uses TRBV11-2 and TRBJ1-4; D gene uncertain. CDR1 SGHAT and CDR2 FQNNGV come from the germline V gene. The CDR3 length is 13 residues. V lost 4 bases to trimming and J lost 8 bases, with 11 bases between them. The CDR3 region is CASSSALNEKLFF. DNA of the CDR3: TGTGCCAGCAGCTCCGCACTCAACGAAAAACTGTTTTTT.

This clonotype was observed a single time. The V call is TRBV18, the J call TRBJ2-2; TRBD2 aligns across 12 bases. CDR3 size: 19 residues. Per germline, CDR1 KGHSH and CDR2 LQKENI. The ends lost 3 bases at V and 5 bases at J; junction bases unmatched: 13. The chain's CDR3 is CASSPQLPTSGRRTGELFF. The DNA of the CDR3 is TGTGCCAGCTCACCCCAATTACCGACTAGCGGGAGAAGAACCGGGGAGCTGTTTTTT. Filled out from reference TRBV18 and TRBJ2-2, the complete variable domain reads NAGVMQNPRHLVRRRGQEARLRCSPMKGHSHVYWYRQLPEEGLKFMVYLQKENIIDESGMPKERFSAEFPKEGPSILRIQQVVRGDSAAYFCASSPQLPTSGRRTGELFFGEGSRLTVL.

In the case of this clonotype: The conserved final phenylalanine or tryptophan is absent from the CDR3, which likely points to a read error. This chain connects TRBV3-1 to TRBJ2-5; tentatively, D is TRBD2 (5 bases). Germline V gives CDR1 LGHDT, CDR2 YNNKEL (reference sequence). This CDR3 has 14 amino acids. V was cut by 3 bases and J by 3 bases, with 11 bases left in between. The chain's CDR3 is CASSQRTGEETQYL. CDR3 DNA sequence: TGTGCCAGCAGCCAGAGGACTGGGGAAGAGACCCAGTACCTC.

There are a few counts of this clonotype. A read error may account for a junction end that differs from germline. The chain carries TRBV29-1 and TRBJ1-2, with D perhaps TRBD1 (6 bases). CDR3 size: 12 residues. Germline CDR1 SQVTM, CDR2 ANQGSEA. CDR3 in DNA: TGCAGCGTTGACAGGGGCGACTATAGCTACACCTTC. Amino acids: CSVDRGDYSYTF.

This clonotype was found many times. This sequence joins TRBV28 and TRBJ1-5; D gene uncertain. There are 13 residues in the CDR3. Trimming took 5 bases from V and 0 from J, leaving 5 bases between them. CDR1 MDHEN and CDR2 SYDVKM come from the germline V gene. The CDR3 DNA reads TGTGCCAGCAGTCTCACTAGCAATCAGCCCCAGCATTTT. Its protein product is CASSLTSNQPQHF.

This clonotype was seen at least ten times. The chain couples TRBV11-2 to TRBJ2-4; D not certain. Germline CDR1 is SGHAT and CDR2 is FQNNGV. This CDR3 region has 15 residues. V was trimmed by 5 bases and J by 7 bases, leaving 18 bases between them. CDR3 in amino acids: CASSPSTKSGNIQYF. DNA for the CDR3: TGTGCCAGCAGCCCGAGTACGAAATCCGGGAACATTCAGTACTTC.

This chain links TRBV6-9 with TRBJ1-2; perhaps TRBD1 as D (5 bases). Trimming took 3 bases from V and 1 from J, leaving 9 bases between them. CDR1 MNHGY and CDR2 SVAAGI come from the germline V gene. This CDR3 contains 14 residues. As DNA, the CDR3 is TGTGCCAGCAGTTACCTACAGGATAACTATGGCTACACCTTC. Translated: CASSYLQDNYGYTF.

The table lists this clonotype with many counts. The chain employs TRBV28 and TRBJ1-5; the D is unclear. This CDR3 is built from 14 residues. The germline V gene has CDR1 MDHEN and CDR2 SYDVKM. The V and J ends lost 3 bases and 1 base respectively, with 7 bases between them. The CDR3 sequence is CASSFALSNQPQHF. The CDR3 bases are TGTGCCAGCAGTTTCGCGTTAAGCAATCAGCCCCAGCATTTT.

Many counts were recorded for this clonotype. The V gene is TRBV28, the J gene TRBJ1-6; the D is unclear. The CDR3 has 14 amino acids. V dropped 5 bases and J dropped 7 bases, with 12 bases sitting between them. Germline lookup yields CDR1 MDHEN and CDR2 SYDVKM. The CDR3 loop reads CASSLRRTNSPLHF. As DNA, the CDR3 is TGTGCCAGCAGTCTTCGACGTACCAATTCACCCCTCCACTTT.